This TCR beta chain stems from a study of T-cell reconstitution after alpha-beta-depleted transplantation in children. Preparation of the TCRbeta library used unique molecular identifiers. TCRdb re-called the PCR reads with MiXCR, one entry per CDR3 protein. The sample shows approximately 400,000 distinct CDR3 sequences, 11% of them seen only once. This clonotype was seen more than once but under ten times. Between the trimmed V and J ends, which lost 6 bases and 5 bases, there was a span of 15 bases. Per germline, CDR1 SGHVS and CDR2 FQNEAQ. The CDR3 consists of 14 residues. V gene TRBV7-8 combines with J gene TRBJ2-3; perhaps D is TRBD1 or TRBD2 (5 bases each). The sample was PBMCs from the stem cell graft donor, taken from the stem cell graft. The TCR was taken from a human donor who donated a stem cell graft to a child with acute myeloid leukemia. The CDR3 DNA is TGTGCCAGCAGATCCCGGGACCTACAAGATACGCAGTATTTT. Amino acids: CASRSRDLQDTQYF.